This TCR beta chain was sequenced in a study of beta chain features in type 1 diabetes. Overall study: Patient and healthy donor groups were alike in age, gender and cell yields.

Expressed TCRB transcripts were sequenced because the isolated RNA had all been reverse transcribed beforehand. Average reads for naive, central memory and regulatory T cell samples were about 3.57 million. The table came from immunoSEQ multiplex PCR; TCRdb's copy has only in-frame clones and leaves some out. The top ten clones hold about 0.042% of a sample with fewer than 550,000 clones, roughly an eighth of them seen once. The CDR3 runs to 13 residues. The V end lost 6 bases, the J end lost 5 bases, and 13 bases lay between the germline ends. Germline CDR1 reads ENHRY; CDR2 reads SYGVKD. V usage is TRBV10-3 and J usage is TRBJ1-1, with D maybe TRBD1 (5 bases). This receptor was taken from a woman aged 18-30 years in good health. The sample was naive CD4+ T cells from blood. The CDR3 DNA follows: TGTGCCATCAGGAGGGACCTGGGGACTGAAGCTTTCTTT. It codes for CAIRRDLGTEAFF.